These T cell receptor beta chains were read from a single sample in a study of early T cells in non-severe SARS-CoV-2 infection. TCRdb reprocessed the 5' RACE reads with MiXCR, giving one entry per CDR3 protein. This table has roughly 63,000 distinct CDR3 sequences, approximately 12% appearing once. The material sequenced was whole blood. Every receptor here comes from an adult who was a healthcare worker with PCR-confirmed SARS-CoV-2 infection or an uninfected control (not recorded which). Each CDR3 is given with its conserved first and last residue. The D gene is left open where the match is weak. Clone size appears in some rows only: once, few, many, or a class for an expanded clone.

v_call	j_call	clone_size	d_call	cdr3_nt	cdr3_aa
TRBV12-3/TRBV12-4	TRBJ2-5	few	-	TGTGCCAGCAGTTTTAAGGGGGAGGAGACCCAGTACTTC	CASSFKGEETQYF
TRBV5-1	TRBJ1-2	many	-	TGCGCCAGCAGCTTGGGACAGCTTCACCCCTCCTATGGCTACACCTTC	CASSLGQLHPSYGYTF
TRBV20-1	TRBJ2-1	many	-	TGCAGTGCTTGGGACCCCCTGCGATACTCCTACAATGAGCAGTTCTTC	CSAWDPLRYSYNEQFF
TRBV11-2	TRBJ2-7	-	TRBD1	TGTGCCAGCAGCTCTTCGACAGGGCAGAGTTGGGAGCAGTACTTC	CASSSSTGQSWEQYF
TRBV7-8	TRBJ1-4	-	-	TGTGCCAGCAGCTTTCCCTGGGGGGAGAAACTGTTTTTT	CASSFPWGEKLFF
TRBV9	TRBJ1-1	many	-	TGTGCCAGCAGCGTAGGCTGGGGGAATACTGAAGCTTTCTTT	CASSVGWGNTEAFF
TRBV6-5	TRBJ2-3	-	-	TGTGCCAGCAGTTACTCACAGGGAAGAGATACGCAGTATTTT	CASSYSQGRDTQYF
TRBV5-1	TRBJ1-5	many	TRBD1	TGCGCCAGCAGCCTGGACAGGGACCCCCCAATAGATCAGCCCCAGCATTTT	CASSLDRDPPIDQPQHF
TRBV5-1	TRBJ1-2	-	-	TGCGCCAGCAGCTTCCCGGCGGGATCGAACTATGGCCACACCTTC	CASSFPAGSNYGHTF
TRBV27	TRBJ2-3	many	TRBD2	TGTGCCAGCAGTTTGGGACTAGCAACAGATACGCAGTATTTT	CASSLGLATDTQYF